The sequence of this T cell receptor (beta chain) was determined in a study of T cells in Graves' hyperthyroidism and ophthalmopathy. Amplification of TCR beta CDR3 regions used RNA as the template. A set of HTBI primers served as the primers for a first-round RT-PCR of the TCR CDR3. TCRdb reanalysed the multiplex PCR reads using MiXCR and keeps one entry per CDR3 protein. The data hold more than 350,000 distinct CDR3 sequences, with roughly 14% observed a single time. This clonotype came up many times. Trimming removed 8 bases at V and 7 bases at J, with 24 bases between. CDR1 is GTSNPN, CDR2 SVGIG, per germline (reference sequence). The CDR3 is 15 residues long.

The source material was blood. The V call is TRBV30, the J call TRBJ1-5, with D perhaps matching TRBD1 (6 bases). The TCR comes from a woman in her twenties or thirties with Graves' ophthalmopathy. The CDR3 here is CAALPRGLLGQPQHF. The DNA for the CDR3 is TGTGCCGCCCTTCCCAGGGGCCTCTTGGGGCAGCCCCAGCATTTT.